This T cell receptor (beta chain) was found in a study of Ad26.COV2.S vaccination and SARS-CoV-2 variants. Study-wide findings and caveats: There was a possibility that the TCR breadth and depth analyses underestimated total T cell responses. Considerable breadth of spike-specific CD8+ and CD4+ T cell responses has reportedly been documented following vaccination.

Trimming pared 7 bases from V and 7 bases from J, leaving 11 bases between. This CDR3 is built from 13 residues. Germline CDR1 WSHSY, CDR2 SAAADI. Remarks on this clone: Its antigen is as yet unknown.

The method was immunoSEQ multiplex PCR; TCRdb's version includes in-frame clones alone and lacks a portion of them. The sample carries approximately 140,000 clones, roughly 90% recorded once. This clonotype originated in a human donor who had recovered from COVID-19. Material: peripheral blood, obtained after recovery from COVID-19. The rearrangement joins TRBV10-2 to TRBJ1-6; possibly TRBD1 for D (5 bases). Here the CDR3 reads CASKPGENSPLHF. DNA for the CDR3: TGCGCCAGCAAACCGGGGGAGAATTCACCCCTCCACTTT.